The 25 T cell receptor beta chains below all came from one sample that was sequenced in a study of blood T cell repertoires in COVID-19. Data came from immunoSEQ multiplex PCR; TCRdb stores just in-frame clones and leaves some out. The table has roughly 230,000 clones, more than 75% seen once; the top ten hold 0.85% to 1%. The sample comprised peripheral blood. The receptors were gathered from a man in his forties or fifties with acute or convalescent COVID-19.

The CDR3 reads CASSLEPSGVEQFF. The CDR3 bases are TGTGCCAGCAGCTTAGAACCTAGCGGGGTTGAGCAGTTCTTC. This chain uses TRBV7-2 with TRBJ2-1, with TRBD2 identical over 9 bases. With 1 base clipped from V and 9 bases from J, the junction kept 4 bases outside the gene matches. Germline assignment: CDR1 SGHTA and CDR2 FQGNSA. This CDR3 has 14 residues.

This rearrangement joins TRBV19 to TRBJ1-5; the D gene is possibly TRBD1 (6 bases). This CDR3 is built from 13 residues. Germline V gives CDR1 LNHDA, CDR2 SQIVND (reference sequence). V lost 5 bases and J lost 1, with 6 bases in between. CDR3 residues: CASSQGSNQPQHF. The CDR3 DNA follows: TGTGCCAGTAGTCAGGGGAGCAATCAGCCCCAGCATTTT.

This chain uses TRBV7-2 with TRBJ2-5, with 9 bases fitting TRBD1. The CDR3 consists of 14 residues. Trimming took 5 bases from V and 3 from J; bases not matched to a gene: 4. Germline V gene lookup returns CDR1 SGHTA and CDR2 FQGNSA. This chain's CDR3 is CASSPRTGEETQYF. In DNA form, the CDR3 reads TGTGCCAGCAGCCCTAGGACAGGGGAAGAGACCCAGTACTTC.

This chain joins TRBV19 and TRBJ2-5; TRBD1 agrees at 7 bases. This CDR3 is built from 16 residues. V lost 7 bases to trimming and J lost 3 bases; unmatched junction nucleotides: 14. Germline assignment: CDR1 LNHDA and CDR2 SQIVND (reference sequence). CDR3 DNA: TGTGCCAGTAATAAGAAAATTCAAGGGGGCAAAGAGACCCAGTACTTC. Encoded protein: CASNKKIQGGKETQYF.

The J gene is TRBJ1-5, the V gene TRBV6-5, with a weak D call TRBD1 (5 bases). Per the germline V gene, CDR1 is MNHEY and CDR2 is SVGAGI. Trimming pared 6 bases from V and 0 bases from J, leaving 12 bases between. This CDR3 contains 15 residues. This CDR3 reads CASRQGSYSNQPQHF. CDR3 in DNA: TGTGCCAGCAGGCAGGGATCTTATAGCAATCAGCCCCAGCATTTT.

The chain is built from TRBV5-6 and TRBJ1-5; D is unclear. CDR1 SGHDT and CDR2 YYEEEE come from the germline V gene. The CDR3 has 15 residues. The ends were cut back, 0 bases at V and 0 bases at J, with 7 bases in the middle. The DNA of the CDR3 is TGTGCCAGCAGCTTGGGAACCTATAGCAATCAGCCCCAGCATTTT. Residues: CASSLGTYSNQPQHF.

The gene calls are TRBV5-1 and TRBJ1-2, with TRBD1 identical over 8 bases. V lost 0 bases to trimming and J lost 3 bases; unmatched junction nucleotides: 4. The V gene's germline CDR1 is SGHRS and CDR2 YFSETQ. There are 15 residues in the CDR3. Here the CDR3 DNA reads TGCGCCAGCAGCTTGGCCCAGGGGGCTTACTATGGCTACACCTTC. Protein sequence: CASSLAQGAYYGYTF.

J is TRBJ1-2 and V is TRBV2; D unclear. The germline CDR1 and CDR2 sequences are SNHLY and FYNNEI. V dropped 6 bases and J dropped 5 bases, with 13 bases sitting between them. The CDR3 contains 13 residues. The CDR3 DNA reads TGTGCCAGCAGGCAAGGAGAACTGTATGGCTACACCTTC. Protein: CASRQGELYGYTF.

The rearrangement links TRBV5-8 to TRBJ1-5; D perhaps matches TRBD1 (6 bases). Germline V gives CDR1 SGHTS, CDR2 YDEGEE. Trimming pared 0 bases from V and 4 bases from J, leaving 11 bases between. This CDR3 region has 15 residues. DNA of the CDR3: TGTGCCAGCAGCTTGGGAGTTCAGGGGAATCAGCCCCAGCATTTT. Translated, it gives CASSLGVQGNQPQHF.

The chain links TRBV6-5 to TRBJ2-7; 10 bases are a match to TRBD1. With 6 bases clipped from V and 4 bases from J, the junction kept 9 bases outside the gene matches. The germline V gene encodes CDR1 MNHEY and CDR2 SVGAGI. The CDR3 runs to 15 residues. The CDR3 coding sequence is TGTGCCAGCAGCCCCGGGGGACAGGGGAAGTACGAGCAGTACTTC. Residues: CASSPGGQGKYEQYF.

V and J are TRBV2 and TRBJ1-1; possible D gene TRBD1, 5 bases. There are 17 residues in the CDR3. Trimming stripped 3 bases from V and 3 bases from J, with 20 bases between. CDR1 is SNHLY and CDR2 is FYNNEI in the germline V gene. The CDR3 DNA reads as TGTGCCAGCAGTGATCCGGGACTCACCCTGGGAGACACTGAAGCTTTCTTT. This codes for CASSDPGLTLGDTEAFF.

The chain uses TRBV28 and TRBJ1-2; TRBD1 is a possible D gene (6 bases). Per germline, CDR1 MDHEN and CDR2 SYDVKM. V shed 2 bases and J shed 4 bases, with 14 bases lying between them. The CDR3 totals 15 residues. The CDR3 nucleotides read TGTGCCAGCAGTTTAGGGCAGGGGAAATTCTATGGCTACACCTTC. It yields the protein CASSLGQGKFYGYTF.

DNA for the CDR3: TGTGCCAGCATATACCGGGACAGGGCCTATGAGCAGTTCTTC. Translating gives CASIYRDRAYEQFF. The chain is built from TRBV13 and TRBJ2-1; 9 positions match TRBD1. The germline CDR1 and CDR2 sequences are PRHDT and FYEKMQ (reference sequence). This CDR3 contains 14 residues. The junction had 9 bases not matched to a gene; V was cut back by 7 bases and J by 8 bases. The full variable domain, its missing parts supplied by reference TRBV13 and TRBJ2-1, is AAGVIQSPRHLIKEKRETATLKCYPIPRHDTVYWYQQGPGQDPQFLISFYEKMQSDKGSIPDRFSAQQFSDYHSELNMSSLELGDSALYFCASIYRDRAYEQFFGPGTRLTVL.

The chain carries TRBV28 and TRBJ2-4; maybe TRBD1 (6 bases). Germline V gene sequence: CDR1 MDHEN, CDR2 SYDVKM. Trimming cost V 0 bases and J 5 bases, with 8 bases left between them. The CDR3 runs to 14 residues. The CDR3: CASSLWGQENIQYF. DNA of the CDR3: TGTGCCAGCAGTTTATGGGGACAAGAAAACATTCAGTACTTC.

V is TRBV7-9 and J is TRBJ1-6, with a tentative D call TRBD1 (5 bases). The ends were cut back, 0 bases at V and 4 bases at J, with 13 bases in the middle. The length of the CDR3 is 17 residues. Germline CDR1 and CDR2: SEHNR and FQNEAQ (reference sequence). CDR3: CASSLANSGLYNSPLHF. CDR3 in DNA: TGTGCCAGCAGCTTAGCGAACTCGGGACTTTATAATTCACCCCTCCACTTT.

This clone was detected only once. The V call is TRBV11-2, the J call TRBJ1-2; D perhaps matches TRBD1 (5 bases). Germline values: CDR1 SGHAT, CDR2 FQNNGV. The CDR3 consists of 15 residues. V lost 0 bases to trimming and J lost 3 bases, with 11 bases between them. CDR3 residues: CASSLEGGFDYGYTF. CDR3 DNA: TGTGCCAGCAGCTTAGAGGGGGGGTTCGACTATGGCTACACCTTC.

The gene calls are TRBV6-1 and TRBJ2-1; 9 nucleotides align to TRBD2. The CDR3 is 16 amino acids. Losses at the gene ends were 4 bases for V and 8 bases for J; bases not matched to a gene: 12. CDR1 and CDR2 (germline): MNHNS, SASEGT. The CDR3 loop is CASSALVRGGLYEQFF. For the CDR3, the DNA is TGTGCCAGCAGTGCCCTAGTGCGGGGGGGCCTCTATGAGCAGTTCTTC.

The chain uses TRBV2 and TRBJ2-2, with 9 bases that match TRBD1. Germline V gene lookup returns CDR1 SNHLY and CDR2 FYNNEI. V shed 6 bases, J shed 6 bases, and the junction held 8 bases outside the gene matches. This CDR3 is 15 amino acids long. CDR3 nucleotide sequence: TGTGCCAGCAGCGTGGACAGGGGTGGTCCCGGGGAGCTGTTTTTT. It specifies CASSVDRGGPGELFF.

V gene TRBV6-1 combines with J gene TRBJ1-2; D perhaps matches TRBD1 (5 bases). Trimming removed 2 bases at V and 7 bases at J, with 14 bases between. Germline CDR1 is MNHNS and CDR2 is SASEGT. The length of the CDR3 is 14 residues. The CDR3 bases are TGTGCCAGCAGTGAAATAGGGAGGGACGGTGGCTACACCTTC. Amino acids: CASSEIGRDGGYTF.

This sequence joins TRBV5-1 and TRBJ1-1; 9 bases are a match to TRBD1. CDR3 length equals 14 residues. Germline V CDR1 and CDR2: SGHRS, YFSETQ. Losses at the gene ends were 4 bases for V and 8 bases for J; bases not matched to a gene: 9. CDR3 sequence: CASSPWTGASEAFF. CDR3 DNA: TGCGCCAGCAGCCCCTGGACAGGGGCATCCGAAGCTTTCTTT.

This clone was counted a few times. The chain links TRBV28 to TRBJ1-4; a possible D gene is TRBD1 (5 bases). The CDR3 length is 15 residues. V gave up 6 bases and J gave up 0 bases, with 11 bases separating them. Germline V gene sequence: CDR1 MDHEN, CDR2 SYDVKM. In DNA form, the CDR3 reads TGTGCCAGCAGGCTAGGAGGGGCAACTAATGAAAAACTGTTTTTT. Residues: CASRLGGATNEKLFF.

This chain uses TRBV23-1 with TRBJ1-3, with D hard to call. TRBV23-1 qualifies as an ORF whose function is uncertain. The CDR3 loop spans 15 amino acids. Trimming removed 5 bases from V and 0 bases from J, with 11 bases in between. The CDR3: CASSTKRISGNTIYF. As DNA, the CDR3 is TGCGCCAGCAGTACTAAACGGATCTCTGGAAACACCATATATTTT.

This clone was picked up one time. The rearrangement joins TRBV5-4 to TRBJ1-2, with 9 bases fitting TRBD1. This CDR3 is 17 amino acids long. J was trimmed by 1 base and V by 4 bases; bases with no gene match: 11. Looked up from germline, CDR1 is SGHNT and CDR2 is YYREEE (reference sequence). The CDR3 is CASSTADRGELNYGYTF. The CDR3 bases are TGTGCCAGCAGCACTGCGGACAGGGGCGAACTTAACTATGGCTACACCTTC.

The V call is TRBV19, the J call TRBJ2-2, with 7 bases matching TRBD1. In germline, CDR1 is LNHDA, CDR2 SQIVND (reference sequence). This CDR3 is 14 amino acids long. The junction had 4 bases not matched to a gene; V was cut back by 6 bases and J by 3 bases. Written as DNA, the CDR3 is TGTGCCAGTAGAGACAGGGCGGACACCGGGGAGCTGTTTTTT. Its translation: CASRDRADTGELFF.

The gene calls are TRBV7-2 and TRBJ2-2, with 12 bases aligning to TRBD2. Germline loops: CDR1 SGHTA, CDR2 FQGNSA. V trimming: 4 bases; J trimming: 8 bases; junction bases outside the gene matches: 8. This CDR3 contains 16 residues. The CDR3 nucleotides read TGTGCCAGCAGCTCCACCCTAGCGGGGGGGATAGGGGAGCTGTTTTTT. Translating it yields CASSSTLAGGIGELFF.